Below are 24 T cell receptor beta chains sequenced from a single sample in a study of blood T cell repertoires in COVID-19. TCRdb keeps only in-frame clones here, not all; method: immunoSEQ multiplex PCR. Counted here are around 140,000 clones, about 89% occurring once; the ten biggest clones make up less than 20%. Material: peripheral blood. These receptors were taken from a man aged 50-59 years with active or convalescent COVID-19.

This chain links TRBV18 with TRBJ2-2; 12 nucleotides match TRBD1. The germline V gene has CDR1 KGHSH and CDR2 LQKENI. Trimming cost V 8 bases and J 10 bases; bases outside gene matches: 14. CDR3 size: 16 residues. CDR3 sequence: CASTITGTGGFEELFF. DNA for the CDR3: TGTGCCAGCACCATTACCGGGACAGGGGGCTTCGAGGAGCTGTTTTTT. Supplemented by reference TRBV18 and TRBJ2-2, the full variable domain reads NAGVMQNPRHLVRRRGQEARLRCSPMKGHSHVYWYRQLPEEGLKFMVYLQKENIIDESGMPKERFSAEFPKEGPSILRIQQVVRGDSAAYFCASTITGTGGFEELFFGEGSRLTVL.

This chain uses TRBV4-1 with TRBJ1-3, with no clear D. The germline V gene encodes CDR1 MGHRA and CDR2 YSYEKL. CDR3 length equals 16 residues. V was pared by 3 bases and J by 0 bases, with 12 bases between. The CDR3 nucleotides read TGCGCCAGCAGCCACGGACGGGAGAGCTCTGGAAACACCATATATTTT. This codes for CASSHGRESSGNTIYF.

V gene TRBV24-1 combines with J gene TRBJ2-4; D perhaps matches TRBD1 (6 bases). The CDR3 length is 12 residues. V dropped 4 bases and J dropped 8 bases, with 8 bases sitting between them. Germline CDR1 reads KGHDR; CDR2 reads SFDVKD. The CDR3, as DNA: TGTGCCACCAGTGAGCAGGGGTACATTCAGTACTTC. The encoded protein is CATSEQGYIQYF.

V usage is TRBV27 and J usage is TRBJ2-1; TRBD1 agrees at 9 bases. The germline gives CDR1 MNHEY, CDR2 SMNVEV (reference sequence). The CDR3 consists of 15 residues. Unmatched junction bases numbered 9, after V lost 8 bases and J lost 4 bases. The CDR3 coding sequence is TGTGCCAGCGATTTACAGGGGGCGAGGTACAATGAGCAGTTCTTC. Its translation is CASDLQGARYNEQFF.

This clone was seen a handful of times. The chain uses TRBV4-3 and TRBJ1-6; 7 bases map to TRBD1. Germline values: CDR1 LGHNA, CDR2 YSLEER. Trimming removed 1 base from V and 0 bases from J; junction bases left unmatched: 12. CDR3 length: 20 residues. CDR3 nucleotides: TGCGCCAGCAGCCAAGGATATGCCGGGACAGAAAGCTCCTATAATTCACCCCTCCACTTT. Its translation: CASSQGYAGTESSYNSPLHF.

The CDR3 nucleotides read TGTGCCAGTACCCTGGAGACAGGCCGAGCTAACTATGGCTACACCTTC. Translating it yields CASTLETGRANYGYTF. The chain recombines TRBV19 with TRBJ1-2, with D tentatively TRBD1 (6 bases). Germline CDR1 reads LNHDA; CDR2 reads SQIVND (reference sequence). The CDR3 spans 16 residues. V lost 7 bases, J lost 0 bases, and 18 bases lay in between.

The V and J genes are TRBV6-5 and TRBJ2-7, with TRBD1 identical over 7 bases. The CDR3 consists of 14 residues. Unmatched junction bases numbered 8, after V lost 6 bases and J lost 3 bases. Germline V lookup: CDR1 MNHEY, CDR2 SVGAGI. The CDR3 loop reads CASSPGTDHYEQYF. For the CDR3, the DNA is TGTGCCAGCAGCCCAGGGACAGACCACTACGAGCAGTACTTC.

This chain links TRBV18 with TRBJ2-2; the D is unclear. This CDR3 contains 16 residues. The V end was cut by 0 bases, the J end by 2 bases, with 10 bases between. Germline CDR1 is KGHSH and CDR2 is LQKENI. CDR3 protein: CASSPPNRVNTGELFF. For the CDR3, the DNA is TGTGCCAGCTCACCACCGAATCGGGTAAACACCGGGGAGCTGTTTTTT.

The chain has TRBV3-1 (or the pseudogene TRBV3-2) and TRBJ1-4, with 9 bases identical to TRBD1. Germline assignment: CDR1 LGHDT and CDR2 YNNKEL (reference sequence). Losses at the gene ends were 1 base for V and 8 bases for J; bases not matched to a gene: 2. The CDR3 spans 14 residues. The CDR3: CASSQGQGEEKLFF. As DNA, the CDR3 is TGTGCCAGCAGCCAAGGACAGGGGGAAGAAAAACTGTTTTTT.

This sequence joins TRBV11-2 and TRBJ2-1; D is ambiguous. CDR1 and CDR2 from the germline V gene are SGHAT and FQNNGV. Between the trimmed V and J ends, which lost 0 bases and 7 bases, there was a span of 19 bases. The CDR3 is made up of 17 amino acids. CDR3 sequence (DNA): TGTGCCAGCAGCTTAGATAACCGGATGGCCGGGTTGAATGAGCAGTTCTTC. Amino acid sequence: CASSLDNRMAGLNEQFF.

The chain couples TRBV3-1 (or the pseudogene TRBV3-2) to TRBJ2-3, with a weak D call TRBD1 (6 bases). Germline CDR1 reads LGHDT; CDR2 reads YNNKEL (reference sequence). The CDR3 is made up of 16 amino acids. Trimming pared 2 bases from V and 6 bases from J, leaving 18 bases between. CDR3 in DNA: TGTGCCAGCAGCCAAAACCGGGACACAAGGGTCGATACGCAGTATTTT. Its translation: CASSQNRDTRVDTQYF.

J is TRBJ2-7 and V is TRBV2; 9 nucleotides align to TRBD1. The CDR3 consists of 17 residues. Germline CDR1 SNHLY, CDR2 FYNNEI. V gave up 4 bases and J gave up 3 bases; unmatched junction bases: 13. The chain's CDR3 is CASSGGTGNIGIYEQYF. CDR3 DNA: TGTGCCAGCAGTGGGGGGACAGGGAATATAGGGATCTACGAGCAGTACTTC.

This chain links TRBV4-3 with TRBJ2-1; D call uncertain. The V gene's germline CDR1 is LGHNA and CDR2 YSLEER. This CDR3 has 14 residues. The V and J ends lost 1 base and 2 bases respectively, with 6 bases between them. This chain's CDR3 is CASSQALAYNEQFF. For the CDR3, the DNA is TGCGCCAGCAGCCAAGCTCTCGCCTACAATGAGCAGTTCTTC.

This clone has just one count. The V gene is TRBV10-3, the J gene TRBJ2-7, with D possibly matching TRBD2 (6 bases). Trimming pared 6 bases from V and 1 base from J, leaving 19 bases between. Germline V lookup: CDR1 ENHRY, CDR2 SYGVKD. This CDR3 contains 16 residues. As DNA, the CDR3 is TGTGCCATCAGCGGAGGTGGGGAGGCCGAGTCCTACGAGCAGTACTTC. Protein product: CAISGGGEAESYEQYF.

This clone was recorded once. V is TRBV7-8 and J is TRBJ2-1; D is undetermined. The length of the CDR3 is 13 residues. Deletions cut 0 bases from V and 5 bases from J, with 5 bases between. Germline V CDR1 and CDR2: SGHVS, FQNEAQ. The CDR3 sequence is CASSLARNNEQFF. The CDR3 nucleotides read TGTGCCAGCAGCTTAGCCAGGAACAATGAGCAGTTCTTC.

The gene calls are TRBV19 and TRBJ2-7, with TRBD1 identical over 11 bases. V was pared by 5 bases and J by 2 bases, with 8 bases of the junction left unmatched. The CDR3 contains 16 residues. CDR1 is LNHDA, CDR2 SQIVND, per germline (reference sequence). The CDR3 DNA sequence: TGTGCCAGTAGTGGGCGACGGGACAGGGGGACCTACGAGCAGTACTTC. This gives the protein CASSGRRDRGTYEQYF.

The CDR3 reads CASSVSLGGISYNEQFF. The DNA for the CDR3 is TGCGCCAGCAGCGTAAGCCTTGGCGGGATCTCCTACAATGAGCAGTTCTTC. The chain recombines TRBV5-1 with TRBJ2-1; a possible D gene is TRBD2 (6 bases). The CDR3 sequence is 17 residues long. Trimming removed 4 bases from V and 0 bases from J, with 17 bases in between. Germline assignment: CDR1 SGHRS and CDR2 YFSETQ.

The chain recombines TRBV10-2 with TRBJ2-7; TRBD2 matches 11 bases. In germline, CDR1 is WSHSY, CDR2 SAAADI. The CDR3 contains 19 residues. V gave up 4 bases and J gave up 9 bases; unmatched junction bases: 23. For the CDR3, the DNA is TGCGCCAGCAGTGGAACCGGGACTAGCGGATCCCAAGAGCACCTTTGGCAGTACTTC. Protein: CASSGTGTSGSQEHLWQYF.

The rearrangement uses TRBV5-1 and TRBJ2-5; D is perhaps TRBD1 (5 bases). CDR3 size: 15 residues. Trimming removed 0 bases at V and 0 bases at J, with 9 bases between. Germline assignment: CDR1 SGHRS and CDR2 YFSETQ. CDR3 region: CASSLAGPYQETQYF. The CDR3, as DNA: TGCGCCAGCAGCTTGGCAGGGCCGTACCAAGAGACCCAGTACTTC.

The chain uses TRBV10-3 and TRBJ1-3, with a possible D match to TRBD1 (6 bases). The CDR3 runs to 16 residues. Germline-derived CDR1 and CDR2 are ENHRY and SYGVKD. V lost 0 bases and J 3 bases, leaving 12 bases between the germline ends. The CDR3 spells CAISESLAGVGNTIYF. The CDR3 nucleotides are TGTGCCATCAGTGAGTCATTGGCAGGGGTTGGAAACACCATATATTTT.

The chain combines TRBV5-1 with TRBJ2-2; no clear D. The CDR3 is made up of 16 amino acids. The V end was cut by 0 bases, the J end by 0 bases, with 9 bases between. Germline CDR1 reads SGHRS; CDR2 reads YFSETQ. CDR3 coding DNA: TGCGCCAGCAGCTTGGCCGTCCCGGCGAACACCGGGGAGCTGTTTTTT. It encodes CASSLAVPANTGELFF.

The chain has TRBV30 and TRBJ1-6; TRBD1 is a possible D gene (5 bases). Trimming left V 3 bases short and J 7 bases short, with 16 bases between. The CDR3 totals 15 residues. Germline lookup yields CDR1 GTSNPN and CDR2 SVGIG (reference sequence). The CDR3: CAWSPRLGANSPLHF. In DNA form, the CDR3 reads TGTGCCTGGAGCCCCCGGTTAGGGGCGAATTCACCCCTCCACTTT.

The sample holds a few counts of this clone. The chain carries TRBV11-2 and TRBJ1-2; 8 positions agree with TRBD1. Germline assignment: CDR1 SGHAT and CDR2 FQNNGV. Trimming cost V 2 bases and J 5 bases; bases outside gene matches: 4. The CDR3 totals 14 residues. The CDR3 nucleotides read TGTGCCAGCAGCTTATCGGACAGGGAATATGGCTACACCTTC. This gives the protein CASSLSDREYGYTF.

Written as DNA, the CDR3 is TGTGCCAGCAGCTTGTGGTCGGGGGGGCATCAGCCCCAGCATTTT. Its protein is CASSLWSGGHQPQHF. The genes are TRBV7-9 and TRBJ1-5; D possibly corresponds to TRBD1 (6 bases). The CDR3 runs 15 residues. Trimming removed 3 bases from V and 5 bases from J, with 14 bases in between. CDR1 and CDR2 from the germline V gene are SEHNR and FQNEAQ (reference sequence).